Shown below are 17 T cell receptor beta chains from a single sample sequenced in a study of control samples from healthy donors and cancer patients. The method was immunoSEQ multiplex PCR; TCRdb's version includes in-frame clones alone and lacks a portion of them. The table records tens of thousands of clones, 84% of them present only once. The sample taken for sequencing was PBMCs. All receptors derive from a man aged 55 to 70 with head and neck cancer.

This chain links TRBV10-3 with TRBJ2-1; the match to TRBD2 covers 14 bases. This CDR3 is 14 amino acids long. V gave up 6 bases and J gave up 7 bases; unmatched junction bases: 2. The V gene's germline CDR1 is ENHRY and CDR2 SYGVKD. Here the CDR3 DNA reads TGTGCCATCAGGGGGACTAGCGGGAGTAATGAGCAGTTCTTC. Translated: CAIRGTSGSNEQFF.

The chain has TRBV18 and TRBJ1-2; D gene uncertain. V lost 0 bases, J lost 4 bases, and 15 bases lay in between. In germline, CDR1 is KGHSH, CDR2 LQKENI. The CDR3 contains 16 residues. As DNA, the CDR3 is TGTGCCAGCTCACCACCCGGCGCAGCCATAAGCTATGGCTACACCTTC. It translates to CASSPPGAAISYGYTF.

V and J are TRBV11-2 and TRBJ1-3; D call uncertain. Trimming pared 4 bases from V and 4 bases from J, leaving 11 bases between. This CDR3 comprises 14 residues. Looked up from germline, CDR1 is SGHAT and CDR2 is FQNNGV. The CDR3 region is CASSSPHVGNTIYF. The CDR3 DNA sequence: TGTGCCAGCAGCTCACCCCATGTAGGAAACACCATATATTTT.

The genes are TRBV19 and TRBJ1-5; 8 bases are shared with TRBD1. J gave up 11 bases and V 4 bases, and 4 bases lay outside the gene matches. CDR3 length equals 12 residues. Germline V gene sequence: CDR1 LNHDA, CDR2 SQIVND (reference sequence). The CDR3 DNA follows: TGTGCCAGTAGTACCGGGACAGGTACCCAGCATTTT. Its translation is CASSTGTGTQHF.

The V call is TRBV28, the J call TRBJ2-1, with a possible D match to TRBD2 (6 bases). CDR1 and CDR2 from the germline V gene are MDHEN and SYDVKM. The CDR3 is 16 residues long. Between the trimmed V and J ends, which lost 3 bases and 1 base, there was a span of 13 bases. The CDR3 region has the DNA TGTGCCAGCAGTTTTGCAGGGACTTTTTCCTACAATGAGCAGTTCTTC. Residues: CASSFAGTFSYNEQFF.

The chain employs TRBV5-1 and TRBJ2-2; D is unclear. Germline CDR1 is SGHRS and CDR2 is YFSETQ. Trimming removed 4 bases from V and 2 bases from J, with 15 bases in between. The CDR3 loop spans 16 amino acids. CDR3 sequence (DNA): TGCGCCAGCAGCCTCAACTACGGCCGTAACACCGGGGAGCTGTTTTTT. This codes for CASSLNYGRNTGELFF.

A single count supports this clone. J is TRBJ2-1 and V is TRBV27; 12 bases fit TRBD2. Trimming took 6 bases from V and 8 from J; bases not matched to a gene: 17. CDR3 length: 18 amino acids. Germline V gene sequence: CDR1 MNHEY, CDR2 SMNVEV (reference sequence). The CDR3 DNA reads TGTGCCAGCAGCCCCTTAGGACTAGCGGGAATTATAAGGGATGAGCAGTTCTTC. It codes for CASSPLGLAGIIRDEQFF.

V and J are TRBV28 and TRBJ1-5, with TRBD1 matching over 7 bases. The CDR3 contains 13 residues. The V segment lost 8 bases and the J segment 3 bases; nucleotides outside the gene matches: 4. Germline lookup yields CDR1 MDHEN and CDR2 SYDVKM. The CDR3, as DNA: TGTGCCAGCGAGGGACAGATCAATCAGCCCCAGCATTTT. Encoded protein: CASEGQINQPQHF.

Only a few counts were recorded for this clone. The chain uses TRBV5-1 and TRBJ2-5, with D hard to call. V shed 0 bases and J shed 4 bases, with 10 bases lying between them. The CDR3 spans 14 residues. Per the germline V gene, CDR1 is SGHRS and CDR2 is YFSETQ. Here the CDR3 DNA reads TGCGCCAGCAGCTTGGTGGGCATAAGAGAGACCCAGTACTTC. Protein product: CASSLVGIRETQYF.

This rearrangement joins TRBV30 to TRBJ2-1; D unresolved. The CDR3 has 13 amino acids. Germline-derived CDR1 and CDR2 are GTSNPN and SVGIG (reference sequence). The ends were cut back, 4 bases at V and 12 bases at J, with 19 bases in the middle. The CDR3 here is CAWKPLFKNRQFF. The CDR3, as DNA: TGTGCCTGGAAACCCCTTTTTAAGAATCGGCAGTTCTTC.

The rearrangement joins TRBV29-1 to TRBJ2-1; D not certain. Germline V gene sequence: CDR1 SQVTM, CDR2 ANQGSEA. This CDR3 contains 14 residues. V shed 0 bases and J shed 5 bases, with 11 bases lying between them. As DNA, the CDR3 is TGCAGCGTTGAAGACCTTAAGGGCCACAATGAGCAGTTCTTC. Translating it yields CSVEDLKGHNEQFF.

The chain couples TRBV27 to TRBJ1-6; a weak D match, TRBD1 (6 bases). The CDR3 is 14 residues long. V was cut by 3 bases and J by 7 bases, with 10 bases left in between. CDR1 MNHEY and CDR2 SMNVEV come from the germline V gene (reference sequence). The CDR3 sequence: CASSFGGGNSPLHF. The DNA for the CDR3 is TGTGCCAGCAGTTTTGGAGGGGGGAATTCACCCCTCCACTTT.

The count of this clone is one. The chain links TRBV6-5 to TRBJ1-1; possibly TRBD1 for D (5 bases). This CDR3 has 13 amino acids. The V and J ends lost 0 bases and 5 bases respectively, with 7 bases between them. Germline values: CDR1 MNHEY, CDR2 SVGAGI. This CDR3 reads CASSYSGGTEAFF. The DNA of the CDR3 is TGTGCCAGCAGTTACTCCGGGGGAACTGAAGCTTTCTTT.

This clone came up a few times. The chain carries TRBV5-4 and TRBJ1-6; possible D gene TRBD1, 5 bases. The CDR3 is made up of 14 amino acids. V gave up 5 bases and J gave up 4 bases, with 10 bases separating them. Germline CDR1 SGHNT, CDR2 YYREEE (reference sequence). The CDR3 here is CASRKQEYNSPLHF. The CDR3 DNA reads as TGTGCCAGCAGAAAACAGGAGTATAATTCACCCCTCCACTTT.

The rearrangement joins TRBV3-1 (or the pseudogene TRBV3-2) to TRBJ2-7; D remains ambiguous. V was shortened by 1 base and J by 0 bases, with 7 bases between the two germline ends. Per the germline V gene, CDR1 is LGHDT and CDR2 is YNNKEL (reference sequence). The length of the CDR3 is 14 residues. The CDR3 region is CASSQVVSSYEQYF. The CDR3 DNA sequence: TGTGCCAGCAGCCAAGTAGTAAGCTCCTACGAGCAGTACTTC.

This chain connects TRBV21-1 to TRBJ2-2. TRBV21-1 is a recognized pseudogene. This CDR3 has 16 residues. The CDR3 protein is CASSRIRAIPTGELFF. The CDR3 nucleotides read TGTGCCAGCAGCAGAATTAGGGCCATTCCCACCGGGGAGCTGTTTTTT.

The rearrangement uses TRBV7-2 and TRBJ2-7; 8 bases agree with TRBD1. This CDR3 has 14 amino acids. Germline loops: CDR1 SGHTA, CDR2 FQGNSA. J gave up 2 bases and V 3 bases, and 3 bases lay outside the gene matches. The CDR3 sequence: CASSFGQGTYEQYF. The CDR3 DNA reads TGTGCCAGCAGCTTCGGACAGGGAACCTACGAGCAGTACTTC.